These 10 T cell receptor beta chains were all obtained from the same sample, sequenced in a study of immune cell composition in non-small cell lung cancer. The method was immunoSEQ multiplex PCR; TCRdb's version includes in-frame clones alone and lacks a portion of them. The data contain 2,000 to 2,500 clones, 72% of them singletons. Material: lung tumor tissue. These receptors were collected from a human donor with non-small cell lung cancer.

This chain joins TRBV10-3 and TRBJ1-5; TRBD1 aligns across 7 bases. The V segment lost 0 bases and the J segment 6 bases; nucleotides outside the gene matches: 5. The V gene's germline CDR1 is ENHRY and CDR2 SYGVKD. CDR3 length equals 15 residues. The CDR3 loop is CAISESQGGGQPQHF. Here the CDR3 DNA reads TGTGCCATCAGTGAGTCCCAGGGGGGTGGTCAGCCCCAGCATTTT.

J is TRBJ2-6 and V is TRBV19, with D perhaps TRBD1 (6 bases). The CDR3 extends over 17 amino acids. The ends were cut back, 3 bases at V and 3 bases at J, with 15 bases in the middle. Germline assignment: CDR1 LNHDA and CDR2 SQIVND (reference sequence). Written as DNA, the CDR3 is TGTGCCAGTAGTATTAAACATACAGGGAATGGGGCCAACGTCCTGACTTTC. Its protein product is CASSIKHTGNGANVLTF.

The gene calls are TRBV19 and TRBJ2-3; D may be TRBD2 (5 bases). Looked up from germline, CDR1 is LNHDA and CDR2 is SQIVND (reference sequence). Trimming cost V 5 bases and J 3 bases, with 18 bases left between them. The CDR3 loop spans 16 amino acids. In DNA form, the CDR3 reads TGTGCCAGTAGTCCCCGAGGCCGACGAGGGACAGATACGCAGTATTTT. This codes for CASSPRGRRGTDTQYF.

This clone was counted a few times. The chain links TRBV28 to TRBJ2-7, with a tentative D call TRBD2 (6 bases). The CDR3 has 12 residues. The germline gives CDR1 MDHEN, CDR2 SYDVKM. CDR3 protein: CVTRGWAYEQYF. DNA for the CDR3: TGTGTCACCCGGGGGTGGGCCTACGAGCAGTACTTC.

The chain links TRBV5-6 to TRBJ2-5; D is unresolved. CDR1 and CDR2 from the germline V gene are SGHDT and YYEEEE. Between the trimmed V and J ends, which lost 4 bases and 2 bases, there was a span of 12 bases. The CDR3 contains 14 residues. CDR3 sequence: CASSRVYRQETQYF. In nucleotides, the CDR3 is TGTGCCAGCAGCCGGGTCTATAGGCAAGAGACCCAGTACTTC. The whole variable domain, remainder taken from reference TRBV5-6 and TRBJ2-5, is DAGVTQSPTHLIKTRGQQVTLRCSPKSGHDTVSWYQQALGQGPQFIFQYYEEEERQRGNFPDRFSGHQFPNYSSELNVNALLLGDSALYLCASSRVYRQETQYFGPGTRLLVL.

This clone was seen once. The chain is built from TRBV11-2 and TRBJ2-3, with 14 bases aligning to TRBD2. This CDR3 has 16 amino acids. V lost 1 base and J lost 4; bases outside the gene matches: 1. CDR1 and CDR2 from the germline V gene are SGHAT and FQNNGV. This chain's CDR3 is CASSLGLAGGSDTQYF. DNA for the CDR3: TGTGCCAGCAGCTTAGGACTAGCGGGAGGGTCAGATACGCAGTATTTT.

The chain is built from TRBV15 and TRBJ2-7; possible D gene TRBD1, 6 bases. The CDR3 is made up of 15 amino acids. CDR1 is LNHNV and CDR2 is YYDKDF in the germline V gene (reference sequence). Trimming took 3 bases from V and 5 from J, leaving 17 bases between them. CDR3 sequence: CATSSEQGMRNEQYF. CDR3 sequence (DNA): TGTGCCACCAGCAGTGAACAGGGAATGAGAAACGAGCAGTACTTC.

The chain uses TRBV27 and TRBJ2-5; tentative D call: TRBD2 (6 bases). The V gene lost 6 bases and the J gene lost 5 bases, with 13 bases spanning the gap. Germline CDR1 MNHEY, CDR2 SMNVEV (reference sequence). The CDR3 has 13 amino acids. The CDR3 loop reads CASRGGVRETQYF. The DNA of the CDR3 is TGTGCCAGCAGAGGAGGGGTGCGCGAGACCCAGTACTTC.

The CDR3 nucleotides are TGCAGCGTACGTGATAGGACAGGTTATGGGCAGTACTTC. Protein: CSVRDRTGYGQYF. The chain combines TRBV29-1 with TRBJ2-7; TRBD1 matches at 7 bases. V shed 6 bases, J shed 9 bases, and the junction held 14 bases outside the gene matches. From germline, CDR1 is SQVTM and CDR2 ANQGSEA. CDR3 length: 13 amino acids.

The chain's CDR3 is CASSQEQGYEQYF. DNA for the CDR3: TGCGCCAGCAGCCAAGAACAGGGCTACGAGCAGTACTTC. The rearrangement links TRBV4-1 to TRBJ2-7, with D perhaps matching TRBD1 (6 bases). CDR3 length: 13 amino acids. V lost 0 bases to trimming and J lost 3 bases, with 6 bases between them. Per germline, CDR1 MGHRA and CDR2 YSYEKL.